A selection of T cell receptor beta chains follows, all from one sample in a study of vaccination and CD4 T cells after COVID-19. TCRdb independently ran MiXCR on the PCR reads; one entry per CDR3 protein. The data show 12,000 to 15,000 distinct CDR3 sequences, roughly 50% seen once. Their antigen targets remain unknown. Sample: CD4+ T cells from blood, cultured in vitro. The receptors here all came from a human donor who had recovered from COVID-19. The CDR3 runs from the conserved cysteine through the conserved F or W. D genes are given only for firm matches. Not every row has a clone size; where given, it reads once, few, many or a size class.

CDR3aa,CDR3nt,j_gene,v_gene,d_gene,abundance
CASSLRDRAEKLFF,TGTGCCAGTAGTCTCCGGGACAGGGCTGAAAAACTGTTTTTT,TRBJ1-4,TRBV19,TRBD1,.
CASSQAPVMGLAVYEQYF,TGCGCCAGCAGCCAAGCTCCAGTCATGGGACTAGCGGTCTACGAGCAGTACTTC,TRBJ2-7,TRBV4-3,TRBD2,.
CASSVSGPRNSPLHF,TGTGCCAGCAGTGTTTCAGGGCCGAGAAATTCACCCCTCCACTTT,TRBJ1-6,TRBV2,.,.
CASSSDRGNSPLHF,TGTGCCAGCAGTTCGGACAGGGGAAATTCACCCCTCCACTTT,TRBJ1-6,TRBV6-5,TRBD1,.
CASTMGTFVFEAFF,TGTGCCAGCACCATGGGTACCTTCGTATTTGAAGCTTTCTTT,TRBJ1-1,TRBV28,.,.
CASREAGGHNEQFF,TGTGCCAGCAGGGAAGCGGGAGGGCACAATGAGCAGTTCTTC,TRBJ2-1,TRBV7-9,TRBD2,.
CASNTGGRLNYGYTF,TGTGCCAGCAATACAGGGGGAAGATTGAACTATGGCTACACCTTC,TRBJ1-2,TRBV6-1,TRBD1,.
CSVYLGTGANYGYTF,TGCAGCGTTTATCTAGGGACTGGAGCTAACTATGGCTACACCTTC,TRBJ1-2,TRBV29-1,.,few
CASSLGGDIQPQHF,TGTGCCAGCAGTTTAGGGGGGGATATTCAGCCCCAGCATTTT,TRBJ1-5,TRBV12-3/TRBV12-4,.,.
CASIWTVFSIDTQYF,TGTGCCAGCATATGGACCGTCTTTTCCATAGATACGCAGTATTTT,TRBJ2-3,TRBV2,.,.
CASSFSGTEAFF,TGTGCCAGCAGTTTTTCAGGGACTGAAGCTTTCTTT,TRBJ1-1,TRBV6-5,.,.
CASSSDRGAYEQYF,TGTGCCAGCAGCTCCGACAGGGGGGCCTACGAGCAGTACTTC,TRBJ2-7,TRBV7-3,TRBD1,.
CSARVSGFTDTQYF,TGCAGTGCTAGAGTCAGCGGGTTCACAGATACGCAGTATTTT,TRBJ2-3,TRBV20-1,.,.
CASSWGMNNSPLHF,TGTGCCAGCAGCTGGGGGATGAATAATTCACCCCTCCACTTT,TRBJ1-6,TRBV12-3/TRBV12-4,.,few
CASSLYRVGSNQPQHF,TGTGCCAGCAGTTTGTACAGGGTTGGGAGCAATCAGCCCCAGCATTTT,TRBJ1-5,TRBV6-2/TRBV6-3,.,.
CSARDQGQAYEQYF,TGCAGTGCTAGAGATCAGGGACAGGCCTACGAGCAGTACTTC,TRBJ2-7,TRBV20-1,TRBD1,.
CASRGTGRGQETQYF,TGTGCCAGTAGGGGGACAGGGCGCGGGCAAGAGACCCAGTACTTC,TRBJ2-5,TRBV19,TRBD1,.
CSARQKGYEKLFF,TGCAGTGCTAGACAGAAGGGTTATGAAAAACTGTTTTTT,TRBJ1-4,TRBV20-1,.,.
CSRRLGPLSTDTQYF,TGCAGTCGGAGGCTGGGACCCCTTAGCACAGATACGCAGTATTTT,TRBJ2-3,TRBV20-1,.,.
CASSLDRARDTQYF,TGCGCCAGCAGTTTGGACAGGGCGAGAGATACGCAGTATTTT,TRBJ2-3,TRBV5-1,TRBD1,few
CASSLNRGETQYF,TGTGCCAGCAGCTTAAACAGGGGAGAGACCCAGTACTTC,TRBJ2-5,TRBV7-3,TRBD1,.
CASNSEGQPGSNQPQHF,TGTGCCAGCAATTCGGAGGGACAACCAGGGAGCAATCAGCCCCAGCATTTT,TRBJ1-5,TRBV6-1,.,.
CASSYSGTGTYNEQFF,TGTGCCAGCAGTTACTCGGGGACAGGGACCTACAATGAGCAGTTCTTC,TRBJ2-1,TRBV6-5,TRBD1,.
CASRYSEDTQYF,TGTGCCAGCAGATACAGTGAGGATACGCAGTATTTT,TRBJ2-3,TRBV12-3/TRBV12-4,.,.
CASSEGYEQYF,TGTGCCAGCAGTGAGGGGTACGAGCAGTACTTC,TRBJ2-7,TRBV2,.,.
CASSVSGTTQYF,TGTGCCAGCAGCGTAAGTGGGACTACGCAGTATTTT,TRBJ2-3,TRBV11-3,.,few
CAWGAGPWETQYF,TGTGCCTGGGGGGCGGGCCCCTGGGAGACCCAGTACTTC,TRBJ2-5,TRBV30,.,.
CASATQEVQETQYF,TGCGCCAGCGCTACTCAGGAGGTCCAAGAGACCCAGTACTTC,TRBJ2-5,TRBV4-1,.,.
CASSPGGRSNQPQHF,TGTGCCAGCAGTCCAGGGGGCCGGAGCAATCAGCCCCAGCATTTT,TRBJ1-5,TRBV28,TRBD1,.
CASSHQTSGGYSEQFF,TGTGCCAGCAGCCACCAGACTAGCGGGGGATATAGTGAGCAGTTCTTC,TRBJ2-1,TRBV7-8,TRBD2,.
CSAPGLADDNEQFF,TGCAGTGCCCCGGGACTAGCGGATGATAATGAGCAGTTCTTC,TRBJ2-1,TRBV20-1,TRBD2,.
CASSGQGLREQYF,TGTGCCAGCAGCGGACAGGGCCTGCGCGAGCAGTACTTC,TRBJ2-7,TRBV2,TRBD1,.
CASSLDLFRGGNTEAFF,TGTGCCAGCAGCTTAGATCTCTTCAGGGGTGGTAACACTGAAGCTTTCTTT,TRBJ1-1,TRBV11-3,.,.
CATNAAGKNTEAFF,TGTGCCACCAACGCCGCGGGAAAGAACACTGAAGCTTTCTTT,TRBJ1-1,TRBV24-1,.,.
CASRDVSGPTYEQYF,TGTGCCAGCAGGGACGTGTCGGGACCGACCTACGAGCAGTACTTC,TRBJ2-7,TRBV6-1,.,few
CATSRDSEAFF,TGTGCCACCAGCAGGGACAGTGAAGCTTTCTTT,TRBJ1-1,TRBV15,.,.
CASSSGPSYGYTF,TGTGCCAGCAGCTCGGGCCCTTCCTATGGCTACACCTTC,TRBJ1-2,TRBV11-3,.,.
CASSLTRGTTNEKLFF,TGTGCCAGCAGCTTGACCAGGGGAACAACTAATGAAAAACTGTTTTTT,TRBJ1-4,TRBV7-8,.,.
CASSITGPGNTIYF,TGTGCCAGTAGTATTACGGGTCCTGGAAACACCATATATTTT,TRBJ1-3,TRBV19,.,.
CASSPTWDTEAFF,TGTGCCAGCAGCCCAACATGGGACACTGAAGCTTTCTTT,TRBJ1-1,TRBV5-4,.,.
CASKSTGGLTEAFF,TGTGCCAGCAAGTCTACAGGGGGCCTTACTGAAGCTTTCTTT,TRBJ1-1,TRBV6-1,TRBD1,.
CSVWTSGSIQFF,TGCAGCGTCTGGACTAGCGGGAGTATCCAGTTCTTC,TRBJ2-1,TRBV29-1,TRBD2,.
CAWSVSSYSNQPQHF,TGTGCCTGGAGTGTAAGTAGTTATAGCAATCAGCCCCAGCATTTT,TRBJ1-5,TRBV30,.,.
CSATSGHEQYF,TGCAGTGCTACCTCCGGGCACGAGCAGTACTTC,TRBJ2-7,TRBV20-1,.,.
CASSYGTASRNQPQHF,TGTGCCAGCAGTTACGGGACAGCTAGCCGCAATCAGCCCCAGCATTTT,TRBJ1-5,TRBV6-2/TRBV6-3,TRBD1,.
CASSLGGFTEAFF,TGTGCCAGCAGTTTAGGGGGTTTCACTGAAGCTTTCTTT,TRBJ1-1,TRBV27,.,.
CASDGQGGNQPQHF,TGCGCCAGCGACGGGCAGGGCGGCAATCAGCCCCAGCATTTT,TRBJ1-5,TRBV10-2,.,.
CASSDRTASGTQYF,TGTGCCAGCAGTGATAGGACAGCCAGCGGGACCCAGTACTTC,TRBJ2-5,TRBV25-1,.,few
CASSSDRGPLFAFF,TGTGCCAGCAGCAGTGACAGGGGCCCATTGTTCGCTTTCTTT,TRBJ1-1,TRBV11-3,TRBD1,.
CASTPRVTGGQFF,TGTGCCAGCACCCCCAGGGTGACCGGAGGGCAGTTCTTC,TRBJ2-1,TRBV6-1,.,.
CASSLSGTYNEQFF,TGTGCCAGTAGTCTTAGCGGGACCTACAATGAGCAGTTCTTC,TRBJ2-1,TRBV19,TRBD2,.
CASSHGRTPGDYEQYF,TGTGCCAGTAGTCACGGAAGGACACCTGGGGACTACGAGCAGTACTTC,TRBJ2-7,TRBV19,.,.